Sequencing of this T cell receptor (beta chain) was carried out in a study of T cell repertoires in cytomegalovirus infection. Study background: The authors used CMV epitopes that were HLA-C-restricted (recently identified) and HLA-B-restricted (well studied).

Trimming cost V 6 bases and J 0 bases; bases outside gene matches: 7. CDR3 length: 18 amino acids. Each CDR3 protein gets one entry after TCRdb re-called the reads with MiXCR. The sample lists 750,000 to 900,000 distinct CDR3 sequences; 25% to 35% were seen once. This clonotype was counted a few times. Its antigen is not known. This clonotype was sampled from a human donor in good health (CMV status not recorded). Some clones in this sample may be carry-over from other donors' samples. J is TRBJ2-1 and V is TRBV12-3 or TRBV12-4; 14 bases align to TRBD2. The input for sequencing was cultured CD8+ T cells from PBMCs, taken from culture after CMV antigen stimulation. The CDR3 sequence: CASSSWTSGGSSYNEQFF. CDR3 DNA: TGTGCCAGCAGCTCGTGGACTAGCGGGGGGAGCTCCTACAATGAGCAGTTCTTC.